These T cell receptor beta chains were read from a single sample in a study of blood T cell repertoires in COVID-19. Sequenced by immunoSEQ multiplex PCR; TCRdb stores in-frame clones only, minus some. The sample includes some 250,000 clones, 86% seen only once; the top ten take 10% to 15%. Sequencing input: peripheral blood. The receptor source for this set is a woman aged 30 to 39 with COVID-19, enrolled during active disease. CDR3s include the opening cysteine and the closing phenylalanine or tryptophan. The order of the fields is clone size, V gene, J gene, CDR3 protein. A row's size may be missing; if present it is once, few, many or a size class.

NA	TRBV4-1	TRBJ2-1	CASSQKSGISEQFF
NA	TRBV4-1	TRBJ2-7	CASSQGAGEQYF
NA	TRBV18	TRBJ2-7	CASSPPTSGGAHEQYF
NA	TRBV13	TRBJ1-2	CASSPGAGPRTF
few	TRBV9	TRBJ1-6	CASSARQSSYNSPLHF
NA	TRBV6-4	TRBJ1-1	CASSERRVGGTEAFF
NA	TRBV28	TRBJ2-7	CASSLGPKWEQYF
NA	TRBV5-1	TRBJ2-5	CASSYDRSHETQYF
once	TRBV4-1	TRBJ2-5	CASSQDRGGGRQETQYF
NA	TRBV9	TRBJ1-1	CASSLTLGGDRRLNTEAFF
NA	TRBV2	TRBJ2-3	CARGTSGGGDTQYF
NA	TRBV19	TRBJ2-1	CASGNGGAYNEQFF
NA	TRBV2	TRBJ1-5	CASKRAGGNQPQHF
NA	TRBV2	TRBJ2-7	CASSVLAGSYEQYF
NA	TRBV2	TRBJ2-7	CASSPYYEQYF
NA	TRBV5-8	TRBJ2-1	CASSLRGSSYNEQFF
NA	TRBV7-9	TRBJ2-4	CASSSLSSLAKNIQYF
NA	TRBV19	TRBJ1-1	CASSISPGEAFF
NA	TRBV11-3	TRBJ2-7	CASSPGTSSSHEQYF
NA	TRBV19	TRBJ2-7	CASSIGSGATYEQYF
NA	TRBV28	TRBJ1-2	CASASSIGNYGYTF
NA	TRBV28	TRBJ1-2	CASSPGGAYGYTF
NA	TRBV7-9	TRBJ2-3	CASSPPLQGQGTQYF
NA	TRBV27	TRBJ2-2	CASRVTGGHGELFF
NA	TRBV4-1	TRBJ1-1	CASSPTGGASEAFF
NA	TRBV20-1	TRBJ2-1	CSASRDRDYNEQFF
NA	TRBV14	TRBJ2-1	CASSQDPSGDQFF
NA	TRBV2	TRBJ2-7	CASSPTGSSYEQYF
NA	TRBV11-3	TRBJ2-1	CASSLAGAGSTEQFF
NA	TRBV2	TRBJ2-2	CASSDWDRAVPGELFF
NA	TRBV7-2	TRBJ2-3	CASSLVEVGGLYADTQYF
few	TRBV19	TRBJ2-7	CASSIRSAIEQYF